This TCR beta chain was identified during a study of neoadjuvant anti-PD-1 for oral cavity cancer. Measured with immunoSEQ multiplex PCR; TCRdb has only the in-frame clones, and not every one. Of more than 11,000 clones in the sample, roughly three quarters were seen once. Germline V gene data show CDR1 as SGHAT and CDR2 as FQNNGV. V was clipped by 1 base and J by 0 bases, with 4 bases between them. The CDR3 covers 14 residues. Documented time point: after neoadjuvant nivolumab, at surgical resection. This chain connects TRBV11-2 to TRBJ2-1; D unresolved. This TCR was recovered from a person between 40 and 85 years old with oral cavity squamous cell carcinoma. The material was PBMCs, obtained after nivolumab (anti-PD-1) treatment. CDR3 amino acids: CASSLGNSYNEQFF. CDR3 nucleotide sequence: TGTGCCAGCAGCTTAGGGAACTCCTACAATGAGCAGTTCTTC. The full variable domain, with the rest looked up from reference TRBV11-2 and TRBJ2-1, is EAGVAQSPRYKIIEKRQSVAFWCNPISGHATLYWYQQILGQGPKLLIQFQNNGVVDDSQLPKDRFSAERLKGVDSTLKIQPAKLEDSAVYLCASSLGNSYNEQFFGPGTRLTVL.